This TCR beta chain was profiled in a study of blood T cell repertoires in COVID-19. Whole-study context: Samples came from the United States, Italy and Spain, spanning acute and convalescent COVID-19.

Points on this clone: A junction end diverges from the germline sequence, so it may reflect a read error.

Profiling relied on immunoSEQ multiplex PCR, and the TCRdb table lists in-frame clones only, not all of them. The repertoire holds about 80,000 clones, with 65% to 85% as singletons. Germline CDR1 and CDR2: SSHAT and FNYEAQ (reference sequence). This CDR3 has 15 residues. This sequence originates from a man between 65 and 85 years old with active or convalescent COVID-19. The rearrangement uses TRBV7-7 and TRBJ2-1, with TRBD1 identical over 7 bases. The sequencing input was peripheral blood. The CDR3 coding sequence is TGTGCTAGCAGCTCTACAGGGGCCTCCTACAATGAGCAGTTCTTC. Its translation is CASSSTGASYNEQFF.